This T cell receptor (beta chain) was captured by sequencing in a study of T cell responses to AZD1222 COVID-19 vaccine (dated by TCRdb to the early 2020s). The study in broad terms: TCR sequencing covered some 240 trial participants: some 210 given two doses of AZD1222 and some 25 given two doses of MenACWY control vaccine. Enrollment into the trials was organized by age into subgroups of 18-55, 56-69 and 70-plus years, and those subgroups contained approximately 160, 26 and 62 TCR-sequenced participants, respectively.

Regarding this clone: The antigen this receptor binds is unknown. Per-base qualities were not stored, and no clone one base away is much larger.

CDR1 SGHKS and CDR2 YYEKEE are derived from the germline V gene (reference sequence). The CDR3 numbers 16 residues from cysteine through phenylalanine. Just CDR3 DNA is preserved here, 48 bases in frame from base 1. From V the trimming removes 1 base and from J it removes 0 bases, while the gene matches leave 4 bases of the junction unaccounted for. General study outcomes and caveats: A significant rise in spike-specific TCR breadth and depth was observed after two AZD1222 doses relative to day 0 and relative to MenACWY recipients. Conclusions about previously exposed vaccinees are limited because only five to seven AZD1222 recipients were SARS-CoV-2 seropositive at baseline. Participants were mostly white British, with more females than males. The authors suggested clonal diversity may have been underestimated. Because no day 14 peak-response samples were available, the repertoires could be characterized only after the peak T cell response. Epitopes outside the regions mutated in the B.1.351 and B.1.1.7 variants were reportedly recognized by nearly half of the unique spike-specific TCRs. The 56-69-year group was small, and its depth increase did not reach significance, likely because of low power. Vaccine-associated CD4 TCRs spanned the whole spike protein, with dominant responses in regions 160-218 and 743-854.

Read against the paper, the sample's time point label means: about 28 days (+/-7) after the second vaccine dose. Because spike-specific TCR depth and breadth did not differ between the two schedules, AZD1222 recipients who got a second dose at roughly 4 weeks were pooled with those who got a second dose at roughly 12 weeks. Vaccinee samples were obtained from the UK trials COV001 and COV002, which included a single-blind randomized controlled phase 2/3 trial of AZD1222 (ChAdOx1 nCoV-19) in healthy adults. For TCRbeta chain sequencing, PBMC samples were collected from trial participants at day 0 and at day 28 after the second dose. The CDR3 regions of human TCRbeta chains were analyzed by immunosequencing. In the paper's pipeline: TCRs in the repertoires were matched against a reference library of SARS-CoV-2-specific TCRs that had been generated with the MIRA antigen-specificity platform. Breadth was defined as the fraction of unique TCRs that were SARS-CoV-2-associated, and depth was defined as the fraction of total T cells that were SARS-CoV-2-associated. Each spike-specific TCR was assigned to its reactive spike region and to a CD4 or CD8 class using the MIRA data. Log10-transformed breadth and depth values were compared by one-way ANOVA with Sidak's multiple comparisons tests. Entries here come from immuneACCESS through TCRdb and include only in-frame sequences with V and J called. Some clones fail to appear in such tables; in the studies checked, an unresolved V gene covers under half of the shortfall, and the cause of the remainder is unknown. The V and J calls and clone size are taken from that table; D and trimming were inferred from the DNA. The sample table lists roughly 180,000 clones, 80% to 95% of them with a count of one. The top ten hold 1.7% of the sample.

The sequence was collected from an adult who received the AZD1222 COVID-19 vaccine. The receptor chain draws on TRBV5-5 and TRBJ1-1; TRBD1 agrees with 9 junctional bases. Here the sequenced sample was peripheral blood, taken 28 days after the second AZD1222 dose. CDR3 loop: CASSLMGQGLNTEAFF. The sequenced DNA is TGTGCCAGCAGCTTGATGGGACAGGGTCTGAACACTGAAGCTTTCTTT.